The 21 T cell receptor beta chains given below trace back to one sample, sequenced in a study of T-cell memory formation after mild COVID-19. TCRdb itself ran the 5' RACE reads through MiXCR, one entry per CDR3 protein. This table has a few hundred thousand distinct CDR3 sequences, around a sixth appearing once. Sequenced input: PBMCs or a T cell subset sorted from them (not recorded which). The receptor source for this set is a man younger than 35 who had mild COVID-19 (a few samples of this study predate the infection). Cell type and time point are not known.

This clonotype came up a few times. J is TRBJ1-1 and V is TRBV18; D gene uncertain. Germline V lookup: CDR1 KGHSH, CDR2 LQKENI. V was clipped by 6 bases and J by 4 bases, with 12 bases between them. The CDR3 sequence is 13 residues long. For the CDR3, the DNA is TGTGCCAGCTCCCCGATAGTCGGCACTGAAGCTTTCTTT. Amino acids: CASSPIVGTEAFF.

This clonotype was found a few times. This chain links TRBV15 with TRBJ2-3; D is perhaps TRBD1 (5 bases). The CDR3 has 17 residues. Deletions cut 0 bases from V and 6 bases from J, with 19 bases between. Germline loops: CDR1 LNHNV, CDR2 YYDKDF (reference sequence). CDR3 sequence reads: CATSRDWFRVGQDTQYF. CDR3 nucleotides: TGTGCCACCAGCAGAGATTGGTTTAGAGTGGGGCAGGATACGCAGTATTTT.

The table lists this clonotype with a few counts. The chain uses TRBV25-1 and TRBJ2-7, with 9 nucleotides matching TRBD1. J was trimmed by 6 bases and V by 5 bases; bases with no gene match: 5. The CDR3 extends over 13 amino acids. CDR1 is MGHDK and CDR2 is SYGVNS in the germline V gene. The CDR3 spells CASSLSDRGEQYF. For the CDR3, the DNA is TGTGCCAGCAGTCTTTCGGACAGGGGCGAGCAGTACTTC.

This chain links TRBV29-1 with TRBJ1-4; possible D gene TRBD1, 6 bases. The V and J ends lost 7 bases and 6 bases respectively, with 21 bases between them. The CDR3 loop spans 15 amino acids. CDR1 is SQVTM and CDR2 is ANQGSEA in the germline V gene. CDR3 amino acids: CSATNPGGLYEKLFF. The CDR3 DNA reads TGCAGCGCCACGAACCCCGGGGGGCTGTATGAAAAACTGTTTTTT.

The chain employs TRBV10-3 and TRBJ1-3; D is perhaps TRBD1 (6 bases). Trimming removed 8 bases at V and 4 bases at J, with 15 bases between. The CDR3 consists of 14 residues. CDR1 is ENHRY and CDR2 is SYGVKD in the germline V gene. CDR3 in DNA: TGTGCCATCGGGTCCAGGGGTTCAGGAAACACCATATATTTT. It specifies CAIGSRGSGNTIYF.

The chain recombines TRBV27 with TRBJ2-5, with D possibly being TRBD1 or TRBD2 (6 bases each). CDR1 is MNHEY, CDR2 SMNVEV, per germline (reference sequence). Between the trimmed V and J ends, which lost 4 bases and 4 bases, there was a span of 10 bases. The CDR3 extends over 13 amino acids. The CDR3 DNA is TGTGCCAGCAGTTGGGGGGCCGGAGAGACCCAGTACTTC. This sequence encodes CASSWGAGETQYF.

This clonotype was detected only a few times. The chain uses TRBV4-1 and TRBJ1-5; the D is unclear. Trimming pared 1 base from V and 0 bases from J, leaving 7 bases between. The CDR3 totals 15 residues. Per germline, CDR1 MGHRA and CDR2 YSYEKL. The CDR3 sequence: CASSQGPGSNQPQHF. For the CDR3, the DNA is TGCGCCAGCAGCCAAGGCCCAGGTAGCAATCAGCCCCAGCATTTT.

The V and J genes are TRBV12-3 or TRBV12-4 and TRBJ2-7, with no clear D. The CDR3 contains 13 residues. Between the trimmed V and J ends, which lost 3 bases and 6 bases, there was a span of 12 bases. CDR3 sequence (DNA): TGTGCCAGCAGTTTCGCCGATTTGGGCGAGCAGTACTTC. Translation gives CASSFADLGEQYF.

The chain combines TRBV6-5 with TRBJ2-7, with D perhaps matching TRBD1 or TRBD2 (6 bases each). The germline V gene encodes CDR1 MNHEY and CDR2 SVGAGI. The CDR3 is 13 amino acids. With 0 bases removed from V and 10 bases from J, the gap between germline ends came to 13 bases. CDR3 residues: CASSYSIRGQQYV. In DNA form, the CDR3 reads TGTGCCAGCAGTTACTCGATCCGGGGGCAACAGTACGTC.

This clonotype has only a few counts. Here the CDR3 reads CASSFIGGASDTQYF. CDR3 nucleotides: TGTGCCAGCAGCTTTATCGGGGGGGCATCTGATACGCAGTATTTT. The chain joins TRBV7-2 to TRBJ2-3; 8 nucleotides align to TRBD2. Germline values: CDR1 SGHTA, CDR2 FQGNSA. This CDR3 spans 15 amino acids. With 3 bases clipped from V and 6 bases from J, the junction kept 8 bases outside the gene matches. Using reference TRBV7-2 and TRBJ2-3 for the parts outside the CDR3, the full variable domain is GAGVSQSPSNKVTEKGKDVELRCDPISGHTALYWYRQSLGQGLEFLIYFQGNSAPDKSGLPSDRFSAERTGGSVSTLTIQRTQQEDSAVYLCASSFIGGASDTQYFGPGTRLTVL.

This chain links TRBV7-9 with TRBJ2-3, with D possibly being TRBD2 (5 bases). Per the germline V gene, CDR1 is SEHNR and CDR2 is FQNEAQ (reference sequence). The V end was cut by 1 base, the J end by 8 bases, with 13 bases between. The CDR3 spans 14 residues. This chain's CDR3 is CASSLGEGSATQYF. The CDR3, as DNA: TGTGCCAGCAGCTTAGGAGAGGGCTCGGCTACGCAGTATTTT.

This clonotype was counted only a few times. The chain is built from TRBV6-2 or TRBV6-3 and TRBJ2-1; tentative D call: TRBD2 (5 bases). The V and J ends lost 5 bases and 7 bases respectively, with 12 bases between them. The CDR3 is made up of 13 amino acids. CDR1 is MNHEY and CDR2 is SVGEGT in the germline V gene. In DNA form, the CDR3 reads TGTGCCAGCAGTGCAGGCCCGGGGAATGAGCAGTTCTTC. Translation gives CASSAGPGNEQFF.

This clonotype was found many times. The chain employs TRBV5-4 and TRBJ2-1; no firm D call. Germline V gives CDR1 SGHNT, CDR2 YYREEE (reference sequence). This CDR3 is built from 13 residues. Trimming took off 5 bases at V and 7 bases at J, with 13 bases between the two ends. CDR3 nucleotides: TGTGCCAGCAGGGGCCCGGGCCCTAATGAGCAGTTCTTC. As protein: CASRGPGPNEQFF. Together with reference TRBV5-4 and TRBJ2-1, the CDR3 gives the full variable domain: ETGVTQSPTHLIKTRGQQVTLRCSSQSGHNTVSWYQQALGQGPQFIFQYYREEENGRGNFPPRFSGLQFPNYSSELNVNALELDDSALYLCASRGPGPNEQFFGPGTRLTVL.

This clonotype was found a few times. CDR3: CASSLEGGERQPQHF. CDR3 nucleotide sequence: TGCGCCAGCAGCCTTGAGGGGGGCGAGAGACAGCCCCAGCATTTT. The rearrangement joins TRBV5-1 to TRBJ1-5, with a tentative D call TRBD1 (6 bases). The ends were cut back, 4 bases at V and 7 bases at J, with 18 bases in the middle. Germline V gene data show CDR1 as SGHRS and CDR2 as YFSETQ. The CDR3 extends over 15 amino acids.

This chain uses TRBV14 with TRBJ2-1; D might be TRBD2 (7 bases). Trimming shortened V by 4 bases and J by 9 bases, and 13 bases separated the two germline ends. Germline CDR1 and CDR2: SGHDN and FVKESK. This CDR3 region has 13 residues. This CDR3 reads CASSRRGGIEQFF. The DNA for the CDR3 is TGTGCCAGCAGCCGTAGGGGGGGAATTGAGCAGTTCTTC.

The rearrangement joins TRBV2 to TRBJ2-3, with 7 positions matching TRBD2. Unmatched junction bases numbered 5, after V lost 4 bases and J lost 1 base. Germline V gives CDR1 SNHLY, CDR2 FYNNEI. This CDR3 contains 15 residues. CDR3 in DNA: TGTGCCAGCAGTGCCACTAGCGTGGGCACAGATACGCAGTATTTT. Its protein is CASSATSVGTDTQYF.

This rearrangement joins TRBV3-1 to TRBJ1-4; D gene uncertain. V shed 4 bases and J shed 8 bases, with 11 bases lying between them. CDR3 length: 13 residues. In germline, CDR1 is LGHDT, CDR2 YNNKEL (reference sequence). CDR3 sequence (DNA): TGTGCCAGCAGCCGAGGTTCCCAAGAAAAACTGTTTTTT. This gives the protein CASSRGSQEKLFF.

Only a few counts were recorded for this clonotype. This rearrangement joins TRBV20-1 to TRBJ2-3; D is ambiguous. This CDR3 is 14 amino acids long. Germline V CDR1 and CDR2: DFQATT, SNEGSKA (reference sequence). The CDR3 sequence is CSALRQENTDTQYF. Here the CDR3 DNA reads TGCAGCGCTTTGAGGCAGGAGAACACAGATACGCAGTATTTT.

The chain employs TRBV7-9 and TRBJ2-3, with 11 bases that match TRBD2. Germline V CDR1 and CDR2: SEHNR, FQNEAQ (reference sequence). Unmatched junction bases numbered 5, after V lost 6 bases and J lost 3 bases. The CDR3 sequence is 15 residues long. The chain's CDR3 is CASRGLAALTDTQYF. In nucleotides, the CDR3 is TGTGCCAGCAGGGGACTAGCGGCATTGACAGATACGCAGTATTTT. The full variable domain, completed using reference TRBV7-9 and TRBJ2-3, is DTGVSQNPRHKITKRGQNVTFRCDPISEHNRLYWYRQTLGQGPEFLTYFQNEAQLEKSRLLSDRFSAERPKGSFSTLEIQRTEQGDSAMYLCASRGLAALTDTQYFGPGTRLTVL.

To note about this clonotype: A much more abundant neighbour one base away suggests this may be a read error. Because the CDR3 is missing its conserved closing phenylalanine or tryptophan, this is likely a read error. The rearrangement links TRBV6-5 to TRBJ1-5; no clear D. The length of the CDR3 is 13 residues. V was pared by 2 bases and J by 3 bases, with 5 bases between. Germline V gives CDR1 MNHEY, CDR2 SVGAGI. The CDR3 bases are TGTGCCAGCAGTTACGGGATCAATCAGCCCCAGCATATT. Translated, it gives CASSYGINQPQHI.

This clonotype was counted between two and nine times. The chain uses TRBV6-6 and TRBJ2-3, with 12 bases identical to TRBD2. The J segment lost 4 bases and the V segment lost 2 bases, leaving 4 bases of the junction unmatched. The CDR3 is made up of 16 amino acids. The germline gives CDR1 MNHNY, CDR2 SVGAGI (reference sequence). The CDR3 sequence: CASSYPGTSGSDTQYF. The CDR3, as DNA: TGTGCCAGCAGTTACCCCGGGACTAGCGGGTCAGATACGCAGTATTTT.